This section outlines one T cell receptor (beta chain) sequence together with its context. The antigen remains undetermined. The identical CDR3 is also encoded by other nucleotide sequences in the sample. The data originate from a study of cytomegalovirus exposure and HLA in healthy donors. In the study overall: The platform used for the roughly 130 validation repertoires matched that of the approximately 670 first-cohort repertoires, a later analysis reported.

Study-wide results and caveats: Rarity characterized most TCR sequences, yet some public TCRs appeared in many donors. Researchers counted some 150 TCR beta chains as cytomegalovirus-associated.

Sequenced by immunoSEQ multiplex PCR; TCRdb stores in-frame clones only, minus some. The sample includes around 200,000 clones, about 81% of them seen just once. With 3 bases clipped from V and 6 bases from J, the junction kept 0 bases outside the gene matches. This CDR3 has 12 amino acids. CDR1 is SGHRS, CDR2 YFSETQ, per germline. The chain is built from TRBV5-1 and TRBJ2-1; 7 bases are shared with TRBD2. This TCR was sampled from a woman aged 30 to 39 in good health and CMV-seronegative. The sample taken for sequencing was PBMCs. In nucleotides, the CDR3 is TGCGCCAGCAGCTGGGAGGGCAATGAGCAGTTCTTC. Translated, it gives CASSWEGNEQFF.